Listed below are T cell receptor beta chains from one sample, sequenced in a study of shared clonotypes between healthy human individuals. TCRdb keeps only in-frame clones here, not all; method: immunoSEQ multiplex PCR. The data show some 1 million clones, with 75% seen just once and approximately 1.5% held by the top ten. Input material: memory CD4+ T cells sorted from blood. All receptors derive from a man aged 18-30 years in good health. Each CDR3 is given with its conserved first and last residue. A D gene is named only where the DNA matches it firmly. Clone size is stated in some rows and not others, as once, few, many or a class when expanded.

>NA|NA|TRBV9|TRBJ2-3
CASSVDLGADTQYF
TGTGCCAGCAGCGTAGATCTGGGAGCGGATACGCAGTATTTT
>NA|many|TRBV30|TRBJ1-1
CAWSVLGTHMNTEAFF
TGTGCCTGGAGTGTACTGGGCACTCACATGAACACTGAAGCTTTCTTT
>TRBD2|NA|TRBV5-5|TRBJ2-3
CASYELRAGGTDTQYF
TGTGCCAGCTACGAGCTTCGAGCGGGAGGGACAGATACGCAGTATTTT
>NA|once|TRBV18|TRBJ2-2
CASSPPGRMNTGELFF
TGTGCCAGCTCACCTCCCGGACGGATGAACACCGGGGAGCTGTTTTTT
>TRBD1|NA|TRBV30|TRBJ2-7
CAGDREYYEQYF
TGTGCCGGTGACAGGGAATACTACGAGCAGTACTTC
>NA|few|TRBV7-3|TRBJ1-1
CASSLGANTEAFF
TGTGCCAGCAGCCTAGGAGCGAACACTGAAGCTTTCTTT
>NA|NA|TRBV28|TRBJ1-1
CASSPPQGMNTEAFF
TGTGCCAGCAGTCCCCCCCAGGGAATGAACACTGAAGCTTTCTTT
>NA|NA|TRBV19|TRBJ2-6
CASSPHILRGSGANVLTF
TGTGCCAGTAGTCCCCACATCCTCAGGGGCTCTGGGGCCAACGTCCTGACTTTC
>NA|NA|TRBV30|TRBJ2-1
CAWSVHRSNEQFF
TGTGCCTGGAGTGTACACAGGTCCAATGAGCAGTTCTTC
>NA|few|TRBV5-1|TRBJ1-1
CASSQRRDTEAFF
TGCGCCAGCAGTCAAAGGAGGGACACTGAAGCTTTCTTT
>NA|NA|TRBV19|TRBJ1-6
CASNSDSASSPLHF
TGTGCCAGTAATTCGGACAGCGCTAGTTCACCCCTCCACTTT
>NA|NA|TRBV5-6|TRBJ1-1
CASSPIENTEAFF
TGTGCCAGCAGCCCAATAGAGAACACTGAAGCTTTCTTT
>NA|NA|TRBV5-1|TRBJ2-6
CASSLEDSGANVLTF
TGCGCCAGCAGCTTGGAGGACTCTGGGGCCAACGTCCTGACTTTC
>NA|once|TRBV28|TRBJ1-6
CASSPLRKGISPLHF
TGTGCCAGCAGTCCACTACGAAAAGGGATTTCACCCCTCCACTTT
>TRBD2|NA|TRBV5-1|TRBJ2-3
CASSPSGDSTDTQYF
TGCGCCAGCAGCCCTAGCGGGGATAGCACAGATACGCAGTATTTT
>NA|few|TRBV30|TRBJ1-5
CAWSEGNSNQPQHF
TGTGCCTGGAGTGAGGGAAATAGCAATCAGCCCCAGCATTTT
>NA|few|TRBV2|TRBJ1-2
CASSETRVEGYTF
TGTGCCAGCAGTGAAACAAGGGTTGAGGGCTACACCTTC
>NA|once|TRBV18|TRBJ2-7
CASSPGQADSYEQYF
TGTGCCAGCTCACCAGGCCAGGCGGACTCCTACGAGCAGTACTTC
>TRBD1|NA|TRBV11-1|TRBJ2-2
CASSLQGVTGELFF
TGTGCCAGCAGCTTACAGGGGGTCACCGGGGAGCTGTTTTTT
>NA|NA|TRBV18|TRBJ1-2
CASSLEMGEAYGYTF
TGTGCCAGCTCACTCGAAATGGGGGAGGCCTATGGCTACACCTTC
>NA|NA|TRBV5-1|TRBJ2-1
CASSLAGVGGEQFF
TGCGCCAGCAGCTTGGCGGGGGTCGGAGGAGAGCAGTTCTTC
>TRBD1|NA|TRBV10-3|TRBJ1-3
CAISSHWTGGDLNTIYF
TGTGCCATCAGCTCCCACTGGACAGGGGGCGATCTAAACACCATATATTTT
>NA|NA|TRBV4-1|TRBJ2-7
CASSQVAMTGTSYEQYF
TGCGCCAGCAGCCAAGTTGCGATGACGGGGACCTCCTACGAGCAGTACTTC
>TRBD2|NA|TRBV28|TRBJ2-2
CASRRSGSTNTGELFF
TGTGCCAGCAGACGAAGCGGGAGCACTAACACCGGGGAGCTGTTTTTT
>NA|NA|TRBV6-6|TRBJ2-5
CASSSPTIRGQETQYF
TGTGCCAGCAGTTCCCCGACAATCAGGGGACAAGAGACCCAGTACTTC
>NA|NA|TRBV4-1|TRBJ2-5
CASSRLPTTQETQYF
TGCGCCAGCAGCCGATTACCGACTACCCAAGAGACCCAGTACTTC
>TRBD2|NA|TRBV5-1|TRBJ2-5
CASSYLAGGGETQYF
TGCGCCAGCAGCTACCTAGCGGGAGGAGGAGAGACCCAGTACTTC
>NA|NA|TRBV7-8|TRBJ1-6
CASSLNAAYNSPLHF
TGTGCCAGCAGCCTTAATGCAGCCTATAATTCACCCCTCCACTTT
>TRBD2|few|TRBV2|TRBJ2-4
CASSEFGSGGAGMKNIQYF
TGTGCCAGCAGTGAATTTGGTAGCGGGGGGGCCGGAATGAAAAACATTCAGTACTTC
>TRBD2|NA|TRBV7-9|TRBJ2-1
CASSFRGSWNEQFF
TGTGCCAGCAGCTTCCGCGGGAGTTGGAATGAGCAGTTCTTC
>NA|NA|TRBV5-3|TRBJ2-7
CASVGGYEQYF
TGTGCCAGCGTAGGAGGCTACGAGCAGTACTTC
>TRBD1|NA|TRBV27|TRBJ1-6
CASRGQGPNSPLHF
TGTGCCAGCAGGGGACAGGGGCCTAATTCACCCCTCCACTTT
>NA|NA|TRBV6-5|TRBJ2-7
CASRERAAYEQYF
TGTGCCAGCAGGGAAAGAGCCGCCTACGAGCAGTACTTC
>TRBD1|NA|TRBV5-1|TRBJ1-3
CASSLATGQGSNTIYF
TGCGCCAGCAGCTTGGCCACGGGACAGGGGAGTAACACCATATATTTT
>NA|NA|TRBV18|TRBJ2-7
CASSPGPGYEQYF
TGTGCCAGCTCTCCTGGGCCGGGCTACGAGCAGTACTTC
>NA|NA|TRBV6-5|TRBJ1-1
CASSSLRTRGEAFF
TGTGCCAGCAGCTCTCTACGGACCCGGGGAGAAGCTTTCTTT
>NA|NA|TRBV5-1|TRBJ2-1
CASSLAGTLLNEQFF
TGCGCCAGCAGCTTAGCCGGGACTCTGCTTAATGAGCAGTTCTTC
>NA|many|TRBV4-3|TRBJ2-7
CASSQDRAATYEQYF
TGCGCCAGCAGCCAAGATCGGGCAGCTACCTACGAGCAGTACTTC
>NA|NA|TRBV15|TRBJ2-4
CATSRKGVKAKNIQYF
TGTGCCACCAGCAGGAAGGGGGTGAAAGCCAAAAACATTCAGTACTTC
>TRBD1|NA|TRBV9|TRBJ2-7
CASSPRPGTGSYEQYF
TGTGCCAGCAGCCCCCGACCCGGGACAGGCTCCTACGAGCAGTACTTC
>NA|NA|TRBV30|TRBJ2-5
CAWSPRPSETQYF
TGTGCCTGGAGCCCCAGACCATCAGAGACCCAGTACTTC
>NA|NA|TRBV2|TRBJ1-3
CASSEAGHSSGNTIYF
TGTGCCAGCAGTGAAGCGGGACATAGCTCTGGAAACACCATATATTTT
>NA|NA|TRBV20-1|TRBJ1-4
CSARGGEKLFF
TGCAGTGCTAGGGGGGGAGAAAAACTGTTTTTT
>TRBD1|NA|TRBV6-4|TRBJ1-1
CAGGQGHTEAFF
TGTGCTGGAGGACAGGGGCACACTGAAGCTTTCTTT
>NA|NA|TRBV5-1|TRBJ2-5
CASSLAPGAQETQYF
TGCGCCAGCAGCTTGGCCCCGGGCGCCCAAGAGACCCAGTACTTC
>NA|NA|TRBV12-5|TRBJ2-7
CASGLGVVFYEQYF
TGTGCTAGTGGTTTGGGGGTCGTATTTTACGAGCAGTACTTC
>NA|NA|TRBV9|TRBJ2-5
CASSVGHQETQYF
TGTGCCAGCAGCGTGGGACACCAAGAGACCCAGTACTTC
>NA|NA|TRBV23-1|TRBJ1-5
CASGPGRSSNQPQHF
TGCGCCAGCGGCCCAGGGAGATCGAGCAATCAGCCCCAGCATTTT
>NA|few|TRBV29-1|TRBJ2-7
CSVRGRTYEQYF
TGCAGCGTCCGGGGCAGGACCTACGAGCAGTACTTC
>TRBD1|once|TRBV18|TRBJ2-1
CASSPGQGLYNEQFF
TGTGCCAGCTCACCGGGACAGGGCCTTTACAATGAGCAGTTCTTC
>NA|few|TRBV19|TRBJ2-3
CASSPVAASGTQYF
TGTGCCAGTAGTCCCGTCGCTGCATCTGGTACGCAGTATTTT
>NA|NA|TRBV11-2|TRBJ2-2
CASSPGSWQMNTGELFF
TGTGCCAGCAGCCCTGGGTCGTGGCAGATGAACACCGGGGAGCTGTTTTTT
>TRBD1|NA|TRBV28|TRBJ2-5
CASGSRGTGQETQYF
TGTGCCAGCGGTTCCCGTGGGACAGGACAAGAGACCCAGTACTTC